The 22 T cell receptor beta chains presented below share a single source sample, sequenced in a study of immune cell composition in non-small cell lung cancer. Normal lung was taken at the farthest possible site, at least 3 cm from tumour. Generated by immunoSEQ multiplex PCR, the TCRdb table keeps only in-frame clones and is missing some. Altogether several thousand clones are present, around three quarters being singletons, with the ten largest covering around 13%. Sequences were obtained from non-adjacent lung tissue. The receptors come from a human donor with non-small cell lung cancer.

The genes are TRBV6-1 and TRBJ1-1; D might be TRBD1 (6 bases). V was pared by 7 bases and J by 4 bases, with 13 bases between. Germline CDR1 MNHNS, CDR2 SASEGT. CDR3 length: 13 residues. As DNA, the CDR3 is TGTGCCAGCACCCTCAGGGGCGTCACTGAAGCTTTCTTT. Its translation: CASTLRGVTEAFF.

This rearrangement joins TRBV19 to TRBJ2-7, with 8 positions matching TRBD2. The CDR3 totals 15 residues. The germline gives CDR1 LNHDA, CDR2 SQIVND (reference sequence). V shed 3 bases, J shed 5 bases, and the junction held 9 bases outside the gene matches. DNA of the CDR3: TGTGCCAGTAGTATTCTCGGGCTAGCGGGTGACGAGCAGTACTTC. Its protein is CASSILGLAGDEQYF.

The chain couples TRBV6-6 to TRBJ2-1; D possibly corresponds to TRBD2 (6 bases). V dropped 7 bases and J dropped 4 bases, with 20 bases sitting between them. Germline V lookup: CDR1 MNHNY, CDR2 SVGAGI (reference sequence). There are 16 residues in the CDR3. The CDR3 region is CASTQEASAAYNEQFF. The CDR3 nucleotides are TGTGCCAGCACCCAGGAGGCTAGCGCTGCATACAATGAGCAGTTCTTC.

This clone appeared a few times. The chain links TRBV18 to TRBJ2-6; D ambiguous. Germline CDR1 and CDR2: KGHSH and LQKENI. This CDR3 has 14 amino acids. Trimming pared 5 bases from V and 0 bases from J, leaving 5 bases between. CDR3 sequence reads: CASSVDSGANVLTF. DNA for the CDR3: TGTGCCAGCTCAGTTGACTCTGGGGCCAACGTCCTGACTTTC.

This clone has more than one count but fewer than ten. The chain employs TRBV30 and TRBJ1-1; unclear D gene. V was shortened by 0 bases and J by 6 bases, with 8 bases between the two germline ends. Germline V lookup: CDR1 GTSNPN, CDR2 SVGIG (reference sequence). The CDR3 runs to 12 residues. The chain's CDR3 is CAWSVKGSEAFF. CDR3 DNA sequence: TGTGCCTGGAGTGTAAAGGGCTCTGAAGCTTTCTTT.

This clone was observed once. The rearrangement joins TRBV19 to TRBJ2-7; D gene unclear. Germline V gives CDR1 LNHDA, CDR2 SQIVND (reference sequence). There are 13 residues in the CDR3. Trimming cost V 1 base and J 1 base, with 5 bases left between them. The DNA of the CDR3 is TGTGCCAGTAGTATAGCGGCTTCCTACGAGCAGTACTTC. It encodes CASSIAASYEQYF.

The chain links TRBV9 to TRBJ2-5; the D call may be TRBD1 or TRBD2 (5 bases each). CDR3 length: 14 amino acids. Per germline, CDR1 SGDLS and CDR2 YYNGEE. V was shortened by 3 bases and J by 1 base, with 10 bases between the two germline ends. The CDR3 sequence: CASSAPGTQETQYF. The CDR3 region has the DNA TGTGCCAGCAGCGCCCCCGGGACCCAAGAGACCCAGTACTTC.

The chain carries TRBV2 and TRBJ2-2, with D uncertain. V was clipped by 0 bases and J by 3 bases, with 5 bases between them. This CDR3 is 14 amino acids long. CDR1 SNHLY and CDR2 FYNNEI come from the germline V gene. In nucleotides, the CDR3 is TGTGCCAGCAGTGAAGCGCAGGACACCGGGGAGCTGTTTTTT. As protein: CASSEAQDTGELFF. The variable domain in full, with the rest retrieved from reference TRBV2 and TRBJ2-2, is EPEVTQTPSHQVTQMGQEVILRCVPISNHLYFYWYRQILGQKVEFLVSFYNNEISEKSEIFDDQFSVERPDGSNFTLKIRSTKLEDSAMYFCASSEAQDTGELFFGEGSRLTVL.

This clone was detected only a few times. This rearrangement joins TRBV6-6 to TRBJ1-1; D not certain. V dropped 0 bases and J dropped 1 base, with 6 bases sitting between them. This CDR3 is built from 14 residues. Germline V lookup: CDR1 MNHNY, CDR2 SVGAGI (reference sequence). The CDR3 protein is CASSYSSENTEAFF. DNA for the CDR3: TGTGCCAGCAGTTACTCGAGCGAGAACACTGAAGCTTTCTTT.

This chain connects TRBV5-1 to TRBJ2-3; tentative D call: TRBD2 (5 bases). Germline assignment: CDR1 SGHRS and CDR2 YFSETQ. V lost 7 bases and J 4 bases, leaving 19 bases between the germline ends. The CDR3 runs 15 residues. CDR3 amino acids: CASSPGSSVSDTQYF. The CDR3 region has the DNA TGCGCCAGCTCCCCTGGTAGTAGCGTGTCAGATACGCAGTATTTT.

The chain combines TRBV28 with TRBJ1-6; D gene uncertain. The ends were cut back, 4 bases at V and 7 bases at J, with 14 bases in the middle. From germline, CDR1 is MDHEN and CDR2 SYDVKM. The CDR3 consists of 15 residues. CDR3 loop: CASSSTRAANSPLHF. The DNA of the CDR3 is TGTGCCAGCAGTTCCACTCGGGCGGCGAATTCACCCCTCCACTTT.

J is TRBJ2-5 and V is TRBV25-1, with TRBD1 matching 8 bases. Germline V gives CDR1 MGHDK, CDR2 SYGVNS. The CDR3 covers 14 residues. The ends lost 3 bases at V and 2 bases at J; junction bases unmatched: 2. For the CDR3, the DNA is TGTGCCAGCAGTGACTGGGACAGGCAAGAGACCCAGTACTTC. Protein sequence: CASSDWDRQETQYF.

This chain connects TRBV6-6 to TRBJ2-7; D call uncertain. The CDR3 is 15 amino acids. Between the trimmed V and J ends, which lost 4 bases and 3 bases, there was a span of 16 bases. From germline, CDR1 is MNHNY and CDR2 SVGAGI (reference sequence). CDR3 sequence: CASSSPERSHYEQYF. CDR3 DNA: TGTGCCAGCAGTTCCCCGGAGAGGTCCCACTACGAGCAGTACTTC.

V usage is TRBV7-8 and J usage is TRBJ2-1, with a weak D call TRBD2 (5 bases). Trimming removed 6 bases at V and 2 bases at J, with 11 bases between. The CDR3 loop spans 14 amino acids. Germline assignment: CDR1 SGHVS and CDR2 FQNEAQ. In DNA, the CDR3 is TGTGCCAGCAGTCGGACTGGCGCCTACAATGAGCAGTTCTTC. As protein: CASSRTGAYNEQFF.

This clone was detected only a few times. The chain combines TRBV6-6 with TRBJ2-1; TRBD2 is a possible D gene (7 bases). The V end lost 7 bases, the J end lost 7 bases, and 14 bases lay between the germline ends. Per germline, CDR1 MNHNY and CDR2 SVGAGI (reference sequence). The CDR3 runs 13 residues. The CDR3 sequence: CASKGGAGNEQFF. In DNA form, the CDR3 reads TGTGCCAGCAAGGGGGGGGCGGGGAATGAGCAGTTCTTC.

This sequence joins TRBV7-9 and TRBJ2-2; TRBD2 aligns across 9 bases. J gave up 3 bases and V 5 bases, and 10 bases lay outside the gene matches. CDR3 length: 17 residues. The germline V gene has CDR1 SEHNR and CDR2 FQNEAQ (reference sequence). The CDR3 here is CASSRPSGLAYTGELFF. CDR3 coding DNA: TGTGCCAGCAGCCGCCCTTCTGGACTAGCGTACACCGGGGAGCTGTTTTTT.

This clone is a singleton in its sample. The chain recombines TRBV5-8 with TRBJ2-7; D possibly uses TRBD1 or TRBD2 (6 bases each). Trimming cost V 6 bases and J 6 bases, with 22 bases left between them. The germline V gene has CDR1 SGHTS and CDR2 YDEGEE. The CDR3 totals 15 residues. This CDR3 reads CASTQGGQGIGEQYF. CDR3 nucleotide sequence: TGTGCCAGCACGCAAGGGGGGCAGGGGATAGGCGAGCAGTACTTC.

The chain employs TRBV6-5 and TRBJ1-1; TRBD1 is a possible D gene (6 bases). The germline V and J ends were trimmed by 0 bases and 7 bases, with 15 bases remaining between them. The CDR3 extends over 15 amino acids. Per the germline V gene, CDR1 is MNHEY and CDR2 is SVGAGI. CDR3 amino acids: CASSYSGGGKVEAFF. The DNA of the CDR3 is TGTGCCAGCAGTTACTCGGGAGGGGGTAAAGTTGAAGCTTTCTTT.

The chain links TRBV25-1 to TRBJ1-1; D is undetermined. Trimming removed 4 bases at V and 0 bases at J, with 9 bases between. The CDR3 consists of 14 residues. Germline V lookup: CDR1 MGHDK, CDR2 SYGVNS. As DNA, the CDR3 is TGTGCCAGCAGTGCTGGTTTGGTGAACACTGAAGCTTTCTTT. As protein: CASSAGLVNTEAFF.

The V gene is TRBV9, the J gene TRBJ2-3, with 8 bases matching TRBD1. CDR3 length: 16 residues. The germline V gene encodes CDR1 SGDLS and CDR2 YYNGEE. Trimming at V came to 3 bases and at J to 0 bases, leaving 6 bases not matched to a gene. The CDR3 DNA sequence: TGTGCCAGCAGCGGACCTAGACAGGGGAGCACAGATACGCAGTATTTT. Residues: CASSGPRQGSTDTQYF.

The chain combines TRBV30 with TRBJ1-1; D is undetermined. Germline V gene sequence: CDR1 GTSNPN, CDR2 SVGIG (reference sequence). This CDR3 spans 10 amino acids. V dropped 3 bases and J dropped 7 bases, with 6 bases sitting between them. The CDR3 here is CAWRDVEAFF. In nucleotides, the CDR3 is TGTGCCTGGAGGGACGTTGAAGCTTTCTTT.

V is TRBV27 and J is TRBJ2-7, with 9 bases matching TRBD1. The CDR3 is 15 amino acids. CDR1 is MNHEY and CDR2 is SMNVEV in the germline V gene (reference sequence). V trimming: 4 bases; J trimming: 2 bases; junction bases outside the gene matches: 6. The CDR3 coding sequence is TGTGCCAGCAGTTCCCGGGACAGGGCAACCTACGAGCAGTACTTC. Protein product: CASSSRDRATYEQYF.